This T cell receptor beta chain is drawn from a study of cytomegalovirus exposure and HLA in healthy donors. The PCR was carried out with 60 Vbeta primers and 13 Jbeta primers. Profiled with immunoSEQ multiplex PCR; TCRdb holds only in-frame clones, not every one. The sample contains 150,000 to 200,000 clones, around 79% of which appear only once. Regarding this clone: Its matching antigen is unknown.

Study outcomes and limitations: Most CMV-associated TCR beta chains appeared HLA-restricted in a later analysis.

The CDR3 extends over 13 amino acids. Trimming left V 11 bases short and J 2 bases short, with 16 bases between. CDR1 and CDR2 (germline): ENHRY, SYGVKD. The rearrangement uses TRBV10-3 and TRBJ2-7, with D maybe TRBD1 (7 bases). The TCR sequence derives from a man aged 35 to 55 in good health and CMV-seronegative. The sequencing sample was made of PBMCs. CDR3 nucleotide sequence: TGTGCCTCCCAGGGGGGTCACCCCTACGAGCAGTACTTC. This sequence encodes CASQGGHPYEQYF.